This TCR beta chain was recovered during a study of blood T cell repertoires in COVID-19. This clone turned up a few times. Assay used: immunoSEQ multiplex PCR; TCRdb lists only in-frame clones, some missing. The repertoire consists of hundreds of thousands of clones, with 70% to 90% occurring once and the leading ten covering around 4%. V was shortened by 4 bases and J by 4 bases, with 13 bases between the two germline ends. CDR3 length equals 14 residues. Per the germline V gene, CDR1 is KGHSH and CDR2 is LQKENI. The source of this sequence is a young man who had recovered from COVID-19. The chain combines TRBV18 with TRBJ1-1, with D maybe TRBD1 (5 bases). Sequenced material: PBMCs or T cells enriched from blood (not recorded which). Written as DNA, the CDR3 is TGTGCCAGCTCACTCACGGGGGGAACCACTGAAGCTTTCTTT. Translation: CASSLTGGTTEAFF.